This T cell receptor beta chain was identified in a study of graft-versus-host responses after intestinal transplantation. For the study at large: Each recipient received anti-thymocyte globulin induction, then tacrolimus and steroids for 3 to 4 years.

Produced via immunoSEQ multiplex PCR; TCRdb's table is partial and in-frame only. The sample has about 120,000 clones; 90% to 95% are singletons. Of note for this clone: The antigen is unknown.

The starting material was unstimulated CD4+ T cells sorted from spleen or lymph node cells, obtained before intestinal transplant. This receptor was identified in a human donor who received an intestinal transplant.

The CDR3 region is CASSVTLSGANVLTF. The CDR3, as DNA: TGTGCCAGCAGTGTGACACTCTCTGGGGCCAACGTCCTGACTTTC. The chain combines TRBV2 with TRBJ2-6; D is undetermined. V gave up 4 bases and J gave up 0 bases, with 7 bases separating them. CDR1 SNHLY and CDR2 FYNNEI come from the germline V gene. This CDR3 is built from 15 residues.